The entry that follows covers one T cell receptor (beta chain) sequence. Germline CDR1 and CDR2: LNHDA and SQIVND (reference sequence). This CDR3 has 18 amino acids. V lost 3 bases and J 7 bases, leaving 25 bases between the germline ends. Method: immunoSEQ multiplex PCR; TCRdb's copy keeps in-frame clones and lacks some. The data contain roughly 88,000 clones, approximately 92% of them singletons. The data originate from a study of T cell changes during pregnancy in multiple sclerosis. This sample comprised peripheral blood, obtained in the first trimester of pregnancy. V usage is TRBV19 and J usage is TRBJ2-1, with D perhaps TRBD1 (8 bases). The clonotype was recovered from a female donor with multiple sclerosis, enrolled in a pregnancy study. CDR3 sequence: CASSIFGTGIGEGNEQFF. The CDR3 DNA reads as TGTGCCAGTAGTATCTTCGGGACAGGCATTGGGGAGGGTAATGAGCAGTTCTTC.